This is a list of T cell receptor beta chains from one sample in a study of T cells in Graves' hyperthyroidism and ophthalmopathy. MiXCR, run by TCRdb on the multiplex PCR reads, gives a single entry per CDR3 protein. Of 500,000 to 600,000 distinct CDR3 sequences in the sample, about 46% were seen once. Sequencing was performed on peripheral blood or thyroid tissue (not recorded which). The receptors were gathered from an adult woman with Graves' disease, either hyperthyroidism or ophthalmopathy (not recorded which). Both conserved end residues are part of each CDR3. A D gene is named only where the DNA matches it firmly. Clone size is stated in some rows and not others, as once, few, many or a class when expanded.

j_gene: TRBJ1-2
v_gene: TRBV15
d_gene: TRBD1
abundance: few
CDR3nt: TGTGCCACCTCTCCGGGACAGGGCACCGATGGCTACACCTTC
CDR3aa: CATSPGQGTDGYTF

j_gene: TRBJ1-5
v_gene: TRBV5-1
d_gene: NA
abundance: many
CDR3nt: TGCGCCAGCAGCTTGGGGGGGGCAGGGAATCAGCCCCAGCATTTT
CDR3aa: CASSLGGAGNQPQHF

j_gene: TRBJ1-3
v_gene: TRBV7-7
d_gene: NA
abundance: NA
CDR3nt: TGTGCTAGCAGCTTAGATCTGGGGAACACCATATATTTT
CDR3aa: CASSLDLGNTIYF

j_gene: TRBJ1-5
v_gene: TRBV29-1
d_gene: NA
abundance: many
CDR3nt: TGCAGCGTTCGTCGGTCAGCAGATCAGCCCCAGCATTTT
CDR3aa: CSVRRSADQPQHF

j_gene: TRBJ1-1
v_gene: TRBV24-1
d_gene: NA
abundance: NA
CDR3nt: TGTGCCACCAATACCACCGGGACTAGCGACACTGAAGCTTTCTTT
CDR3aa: CATNTTGTSDTEAFF

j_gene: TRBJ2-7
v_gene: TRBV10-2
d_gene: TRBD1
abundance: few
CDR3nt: TGCGCCAGCAGTGAGGGGCCTAGGACAGGGGGCTACTACGAGCAGTACTTC
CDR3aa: CASSEGPRTGGYYEQYF

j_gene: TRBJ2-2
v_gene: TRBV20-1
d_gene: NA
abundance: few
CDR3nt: TGCAGTGCTAAGACAGGGGAGCTGTTTTTT
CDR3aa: CSAKTGELFF

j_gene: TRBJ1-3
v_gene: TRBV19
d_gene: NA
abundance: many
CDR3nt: TGTGCCAGTAGTCCGATGACAGCCTTCTCTGGAAACACCATATATTTT
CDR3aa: CASSPMTAFSGNTIYF

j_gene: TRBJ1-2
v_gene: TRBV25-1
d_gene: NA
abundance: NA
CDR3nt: TGTGCCAGCAGTTTACTTCCGCTCAACTATGGCTACACCTTC
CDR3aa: CASSLLPLNYGYTF

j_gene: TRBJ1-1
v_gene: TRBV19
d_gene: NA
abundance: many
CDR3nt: TGTGCCAGTAGTTACGCTGGGCTGAACACTGAAGCTTTCTTT
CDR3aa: CASSYAGLNTEAFF

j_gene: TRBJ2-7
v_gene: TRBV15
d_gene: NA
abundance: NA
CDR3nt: TGTGCCACCAGCAGTGTGAGGTTCCACGAGCAGTACTTC
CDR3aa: CATSSVRFHEQYF

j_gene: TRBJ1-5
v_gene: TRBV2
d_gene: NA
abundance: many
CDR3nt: TGTGCCAGCAAGGGGAGCTATAGCAATCAGCCCCAGCATTTT
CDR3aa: CASKGSYSNQPQHF

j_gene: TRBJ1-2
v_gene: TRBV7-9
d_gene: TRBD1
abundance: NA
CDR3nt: TGTGCCATCAGGCCCGGGACAGTCTATGGCTACACCTTC
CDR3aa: CAIRPGTVYGYTF

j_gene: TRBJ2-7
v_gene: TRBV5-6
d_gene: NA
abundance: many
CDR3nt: TGTGCCAGCAGCTTAGCGGCCTACGAGCAGTACTTC
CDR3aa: CASSLAAYEQYF

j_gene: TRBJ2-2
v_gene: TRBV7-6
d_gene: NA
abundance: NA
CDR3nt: TGTGCCAGCAACTTCGGCCCGGACGGACACACCGGGGAGCTGTTTTTT
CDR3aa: CASNFGPDGHTGELFF

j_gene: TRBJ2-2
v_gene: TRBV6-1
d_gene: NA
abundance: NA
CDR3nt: TGTGCCATCAGGCACTACTCTGGGGAGCTGTTTTTT
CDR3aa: CAIRHYSGELFF

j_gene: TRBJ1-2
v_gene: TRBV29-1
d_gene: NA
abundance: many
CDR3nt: TGCAGCGCCCGGACACTCACTAACTATGGCTACACCTTC
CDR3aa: CSARTLTNYGYTF

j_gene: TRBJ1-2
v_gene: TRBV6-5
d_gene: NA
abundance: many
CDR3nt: TGTGCCAGCAGTTACTCAGGGGGTATCTATGGCTACACCTTC
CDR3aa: CASSYSGGIYGYTF

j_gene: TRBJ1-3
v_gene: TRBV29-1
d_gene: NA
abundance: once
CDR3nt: TGCAGCGTTGAAGTCACCATATATTTT
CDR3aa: CSVEVTIYF

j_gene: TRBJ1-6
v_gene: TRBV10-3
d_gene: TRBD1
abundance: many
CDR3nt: TGTGCCATCAGTGTCTCCGGACAGGGGGATTCGCCCCTCCACTTT
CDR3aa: CAISVSGQGDSPLHF

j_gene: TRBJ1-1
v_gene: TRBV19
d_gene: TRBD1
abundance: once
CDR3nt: TGTGCCAGCACCGGGGACAGGGCGGCACCTATGAACACTGAAGCTTTCTTT
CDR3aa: CASTGDRAAPMNTEAFF

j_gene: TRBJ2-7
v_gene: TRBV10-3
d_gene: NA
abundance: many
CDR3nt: TGTGCCATCAGCAGTGGGTACGAGCAGTACTTC
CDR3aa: CAISSGYEQYF

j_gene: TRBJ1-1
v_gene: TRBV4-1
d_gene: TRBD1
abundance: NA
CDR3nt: TGCGCCAGCAGCCACTTCCAGGGGGCCCCGAGAGCTTTCTTT
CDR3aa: CASSHFQGAPRAFF

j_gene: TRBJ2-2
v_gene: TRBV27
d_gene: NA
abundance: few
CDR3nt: TGTGCCAGCAGTTTAGAAGGGCGGGCCGGGGAGCTGTTTTTT
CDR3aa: CASSLEGRAGELFF

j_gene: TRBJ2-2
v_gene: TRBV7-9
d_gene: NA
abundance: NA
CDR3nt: TGTGCCAGCAGCTTAGGCGTAACGGTAACGAACACCGGGGAGCTGTTTTTT
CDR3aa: CASSLGVTVTNTGELFF

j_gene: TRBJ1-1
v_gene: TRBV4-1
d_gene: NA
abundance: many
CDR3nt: TGCGCCAGCAGCCAAGAGCTGGGTAGGAACACTGAAGCTTTCTTT
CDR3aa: CASSQELGRNTEAFF

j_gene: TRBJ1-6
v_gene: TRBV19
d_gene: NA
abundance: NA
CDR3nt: TGTGCCAGCAGTTACTCAACCGGGACGACGGGTTCACCCCTCCACTTT
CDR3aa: CASSYSTGTTGSPLHF

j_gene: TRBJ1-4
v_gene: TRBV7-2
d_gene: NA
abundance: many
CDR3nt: TGTGCCAGCAGCCCCCAAGGGGCCGTGGGTGAAAAACTGTTTTTT
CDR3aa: CASSPQGAVGEKLFF

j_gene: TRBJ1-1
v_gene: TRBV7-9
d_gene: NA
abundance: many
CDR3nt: TGTGCCAGCAGCTTAGGAAGCGGTATTGAAGCTTTCTTT
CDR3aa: CASSLGSGIEAFF

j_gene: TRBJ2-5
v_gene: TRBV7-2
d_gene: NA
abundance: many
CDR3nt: TGTGCCAGCAGCTGGAAGGGACGAGAGACCCAGTACTTC
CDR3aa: CASSWKGRETQYF

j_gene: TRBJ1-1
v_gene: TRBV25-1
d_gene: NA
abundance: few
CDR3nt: TGTGCCAGCAGTGATCCTGGTTGGGGCACTGAAGCTTTCTTT
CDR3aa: CASSDPGWGTEAFF